This TCR beta chain was obtained from a study of control samples from healthy donors and cancer patients. Clones were sequenced by immunoSEQ multiplex PCR, and TCRdb holds only the in-frame ones, with some missing. Here the sample spans about 55,000 clones, approximately 95% being singletons. CDR3 length: 12 amino acids. Looked up from germline, CDR1 is SNHLY and CDR2 is FYNNEI. Trimming removed 8 bases from V and 8 bases from J, with 10 bases in between. The rearrangement uses TRBV2 and TRBJ1-6; D not certain. Material: blood. This TCR was recovered from a woman aged 18-29 years in good health. The CDR3 DNA sequence: TGTGCCAGCGGATTACAGTATTCACCCCTCCACTTT. It is translated as CASGLQYSPLHF.